Following are 4 T cell receptor beta chains from one sample sequenced in a study of cytomegalovirus exposure and HLA in healthy donors. Primers: 60 Vbeta forward and 13 Jbeta reverse. The protocol was immunoSEQ multiplex PCR, while the TCRdb copy is restricted to in-frame clones and leaves out a portion. The table records roughly 60,000 clones, approximately 78% of them present only once. The sample taken for sequencing was PBMCs. All receptors come from a female donor in good health and CMV-seronegative.

The CDR3 is CASRTGGRQPQHF. CDR3 nucleotides: TGTGCCAGCAGAACAGGGGGCAGGCAGCCCCAGCATTTT. The genes are TRBV2 and TRBJ1-5; TRBD1 aligns across 9 bases. J gave up 7 bases and V 6 bases, and 4 bases lay outside the gene matches. This CDR3 is 13 amino acids long. Germline V gene lookup returns CDR1 SNHLY and CDR2 FYNNEI.

This CDR3 reads CASSILVRTNTEAFF. For the CDR3, the DNA is TGTGCCAGTAGTATTCTCGTCAGAACGAACACTGAAGCTTTCTTT. V is TRBV19 and J is TRBJ1-1; D not certain. Germline V gene sequence: CDR1 LNHDA, CDR2 SQIVND (reference sequence). V was clipped by 3 bases and J by 1 base, with 12 bases between them. This CDR3 has 15 residues.

The chain employs TRBV5-1 and TRBJ2-7; 9 bases fit TRBD2. Germline CDR1 and CDR2: SGHRS and YFSETQ. The CDR3 is made up of 14 amino acids. V was pared by 3 bases and J by 11 bases, with 12 bases of the junction left unmatched. The CDR3 region has the DNA TGCGCCAGCAGCTCGACCGGGACTAGCAGTGGGGAGTACTTC. Protein sequence: CASSSTGTSSGEYF.

The chain combines TRBV9 with TRBJ2-6, with 7 bases fitting TRBD1. The CDR3 has 19 residues. The V and J ends lost 0 bases and 1 base, in that order; junction bases with no gene match: 10. Per the germline V gene, CDR1 is SGDLS and CDR2 is YYNGEE. The CDR3 region has the DNA TGTGCCAGCAGCGTAGGAAGTCCGGACAGGATTTCTGGGGCCAACGTCCTGACTTTC. Residues: CASSVGSPDRISGANVLTF.